This T cell receptor beta chain was recovered during a study of blood T cells in healthy people across ages. About this clonotype: Its matching antigen is unknown.

The individuals who served as donors were healthy Caucasians living in Russia, aged roughly 6 to 100. Using a J-beta primer mix together with a sample-barcoded 5' primer, a second PCR was run for roughly 7 to 11 cycles. TCRdb redid the calling of the 5' RACE reads with MiXCR, one entry per CDR3 protein. The sample has some 900,000 distinct CDR3 sequences; roughly 43% are singletons. Per the germline V gene, CDR1 is MNHNS and CDR2 is SASEGT. V was shortened by 3 bases and J by 3 bases, with 11 bases between the two germline ends. The length of the CDR3 is 14 residues. Study results and limitations: Long-lived donors carried more naive CD4+ cells and greater diversity than aged donors. Age advanced and TCR beta diversity per million T cells fell, roughly linearly.

This sequence joins TRBV6-1 and TRBJ2-5; D is tentatively TRBD1 or TRBD2 (6 bases each). This TCR derives from a man younger than 45 in good health. The specimen was blood. The CDR3 DNA reads TGTGCCAGCAGTGACCTAGGGGGGAAAGAGACCCAGTACTTC. It translates to CASSDLGGKETQYF.